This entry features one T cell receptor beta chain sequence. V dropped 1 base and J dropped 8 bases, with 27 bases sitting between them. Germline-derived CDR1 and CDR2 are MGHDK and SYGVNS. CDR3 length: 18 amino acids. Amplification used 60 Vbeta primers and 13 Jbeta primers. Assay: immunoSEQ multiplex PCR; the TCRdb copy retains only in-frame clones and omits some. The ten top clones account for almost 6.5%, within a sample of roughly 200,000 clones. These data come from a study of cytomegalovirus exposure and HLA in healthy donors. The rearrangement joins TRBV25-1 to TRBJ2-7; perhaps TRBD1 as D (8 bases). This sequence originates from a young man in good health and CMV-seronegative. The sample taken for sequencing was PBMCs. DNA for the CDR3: TGTGCCAGCAGTGAATCTTGGACAGGGCACCGGGAGGCCCCTAAGCAGTACTTC. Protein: CASSESWTGHREAPKQYF.